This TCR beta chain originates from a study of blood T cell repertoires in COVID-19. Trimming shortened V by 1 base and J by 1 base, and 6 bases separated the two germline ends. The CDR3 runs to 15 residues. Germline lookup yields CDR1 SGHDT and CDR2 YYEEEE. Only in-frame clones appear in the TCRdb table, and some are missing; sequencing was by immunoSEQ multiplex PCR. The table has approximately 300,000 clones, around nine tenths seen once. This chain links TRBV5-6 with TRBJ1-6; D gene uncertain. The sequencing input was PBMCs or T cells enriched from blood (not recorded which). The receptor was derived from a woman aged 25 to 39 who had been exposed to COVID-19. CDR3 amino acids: CASSLRLSYNSPLHF. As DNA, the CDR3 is TGTGCCAGCAGCTTGCGGTTATCCTATAATTCACCCCTCCACTTT.